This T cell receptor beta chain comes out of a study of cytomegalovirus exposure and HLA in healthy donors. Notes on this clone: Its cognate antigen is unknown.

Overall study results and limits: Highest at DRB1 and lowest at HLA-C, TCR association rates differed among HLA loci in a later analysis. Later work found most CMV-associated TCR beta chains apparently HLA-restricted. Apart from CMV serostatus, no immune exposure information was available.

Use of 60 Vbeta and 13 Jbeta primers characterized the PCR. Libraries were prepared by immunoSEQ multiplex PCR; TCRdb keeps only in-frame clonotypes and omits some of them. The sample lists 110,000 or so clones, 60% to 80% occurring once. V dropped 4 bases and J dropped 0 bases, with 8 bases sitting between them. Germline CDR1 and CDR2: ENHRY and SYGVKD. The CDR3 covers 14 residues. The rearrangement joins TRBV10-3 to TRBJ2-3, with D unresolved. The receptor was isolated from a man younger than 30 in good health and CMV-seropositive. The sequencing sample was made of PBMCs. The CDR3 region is CAISVQVSTDTQYF. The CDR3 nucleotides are TGTGCCATCAGTGTGCAGGTCAGCACAGATACGCAGTATTTT.